This T cell receptor (beta chain) appears in the sequencing data of a study of regulatory T cells in long-lasting Graves disease. Arm-PCR of CDR3 regions and iRepertoire HTBI primers were used to build TCR beta libraries. TCRdb used MiXCR to reprocess the multiplex PCR reads, holding one entry per CDR3 protein. The table records approximately 470,000 distinct CDR3 sequences, about a sixth of them present only once. Time point noted: newly diagnosed GD, antithyroid drugs for less than 3 months. The TCR library was made from RNA extracted from PBMCs. Germline values: CDR1 SQVTM, CDR2 ANQGSEA. The CDR3 consists of 12 residues. V lost 5 bases and J lost 2, with 10 bases in between. This clonotype came up many times. The sample was also linked to a second study, of T cells in Graves' hyperthyroidism and ophthalmopathy. As that report states: The patients, who ranged from 18 to 65 in age, presented with newly diagnosed hyperthyroidism lasting under 2 months. Criteria for exclusion of patients were uncontrolled infection, other autoimmune disease, pregnancy or lactation. With the HTBI primer set, the TCR CDR3 went through a first round of RT-PCR.

Sample: peripheral blood mononuclear cells (PBMCs), taken at new diagnosis, from a patient treated with antithyroid drugs. This TCR came from a middle-aged man with Graves disease. J is TRBJ2-7 and V is TRBV29-1; D unresolved. CDR3 in amino acids: CSVRHATYEQYF. The CDR3 DNA is TGCAGCGTTCGACACGCGACCTACGAGCAGTACTTC.